Detailed here is one T cell receptor (beta chain). No antigen is known for it. This entry belongs to a study of cytomegalovirus exposure and HLA in healthy donors. General study points: TCR beta V- and J-gene trimming was later associated with a missense DCLRE1C variant.

The PCR used 60 Vbeta and 13 Jbeta primers. Measured with immunoSEQ multiplex PCR; TCRdb has only the in-frame clones, and not every one. The data show roughly 100,000 clones, with about four fifths seen just once and more than 3% held by the top ten. The trim removed 4 bases at V and 0 bases at J, leaving 4 bases unmatched. This CDR3 region has 16 residues. The germline gives CDR1 SGHNT, CDR2 YYREEE (reference sequence). The sequenced material came from PBMCs. This sequence joins TRBV5-4 and TRBJ2-5, with 12 bases lining up with TRBD1. The sequence derives from a man between 25 and 39 years old in good health and CMV-seropositive. This chain's CDR3 is CASSLRDRGHQETQYF. In DNA, the CDR3 is TGTGCCAGCAGCCTACGGGACAGGGGGCACCAAGAGACCCAGTACTTC. The complete variable domain, with remaining parts taken from reference TRBV5-4 and TRBJ2-5, reads ETGVTQSPTHLIKTRGQQVTLRCSSQSGHNTVSWYQQALGQGPQFIFQYYREEENGRGNFPPRFSGLQFPNYSSELNVNALELDDSALYLCASSLRDRGHQETQYFGPGTRLLVL.